These T cell receptor beta chains were read from a single sample in a study of cytomegalovirus exposure and HLA in healthy donors. TCRdb's table, derived via immunoSEQ multiplex PCR, lists solely in-frame clones and lacks some. Found here are about 180,000 clones, about 89% of them singletons; the top ten hold approximately 2.5%. Sequencing was carried out using PBMCs. The receptors originated from a man between 18 and 29 years old in good health and CMV-seropositive. Both conserved end residues are part of each CDR3. The D gene is left open where the match is weak. Size values are once, few and many counts, or a class for expanded clones, and some rows have none.

D gene,clone size,V gene,J gene,CDR3 length,CDR3 protein,CDR3 DNA
NA,NA,TRBV6-4,TRBJ1-6,15,CASKRSGTANSPLHF,TGTGCCAGCAAAAGGAGCGGGACCGCCAATTCACCCCTCCACTTT
TRBD1,NA,TRBV7-9,TRBJ1-4,15,CASSLLGGQGQKLFF,TGTGCCAGCAGCCTGCTCGGGGGACAGGGACAAAAACTGTTTTTT
TRBD2,NA,TRBV5-6,TRBJ2-7,13,CASSISGRYEQYF,TGTGCCAGCAGCATTAGCGGGAGATACGAGCAGTACTTC
NA,NA,TRBV20-1,TRBJ1-1,10,CSASRGEAFF,TGCAGTGCTAGTAGGGGGGAAGCTTTCTTT
NA,few,TRBV29-1,TRBJ2-1,13,CSVELAVNNEQFF,TGCAGCGTTGAGTTGGCGGTAAACAATGAGCAGTTCTTC
NA,NA,TRBV10-3,TRBJ1-2,14,CAISDPGDPYGYTF,TGTGCCATCAGTGACCCAGGGGACCCTTATGGCTACACCTTC
NA,NA,TRBV5-8,TRBJ2-2,14,CASSSSDYTGELFF,TGTGCCAGCAGCTCCTCGGACTACACCGGGGAGCTGTTTTTT
TRBD1,NA,TRBV28,TRBJ1-1,14,CASSSGQENTEAFF,TGTGCCAGCAGCTCGGGACAGGAGAACACTGAAGCTTTCTTT
NA,once,TRBV7-2,TRBJ1-2,13,CASSSAGNYGYTF,TGTGCCAGCAGCTCCGCAGGAAACTATGGCTACACCTTC
TRBD2,many,TRBV5-1,TRBJ2-3,16,CASSTGLAGAGDTQYF,TGCGCCAGCAGCACGGGACTAGCGGGAGCAGGAGATACGCAGTATTTT
TRBD1,NA,TRBV6-6,TRBJ2-2,13,CAATGDKAGELFF,TGTGCCGCCACAGGGGATAAGGCCGGGGAGCTGTTTTTT
NA,NA,TRBV19,TRBJ1-4,16,CASTWGGRGWGEKLFF,TGTGCCAGTACCTGGGGAGGAAGAGGGTGGGGTGAAAAACTGTTTTTT
TRBD2,NA,TRBV2,TRBJ2-1,15,CASSDASGGFNEQFF,TGTGCCAGCAGTGACGCTAGCGGGGGGTTCAATGAGCAGTTCTTC
TRBD1,NA,TRBV7-9,TRBJ2-5,16,CASSLLPGQGGETQYF,TGTGCCAGCAGCTTACTCCCGGGACAGGGAGGAGAGACCCAGTACTTC
TRBD2,NA,TRBV27,TRBJ2-1,17,CASSTPRSGGTYNEQFF,TGTGCCAGCAGTACCCCTCGAAGCGGGGGTACCTACAATGAGCAGTTCTTC
TRBD2,NA,TRBV27,TRBJ2-4,18,CASGLAGDGGIAKNIQYF,TGTGCCTCGGGACTAGCGGGAGATGGGGGGATAGCCAAAAACATTCAGTACTTC
TRBD2,NA,TRBV7-2,TRBJ2-3,18,CASSLSMRGDLSTDTQYF,TGTGCCAGCAGCTTATCTATGCGGGGGGACCTCAGCACAGATACGCAGTATTTT
NA,NA,TRBV28,TRBJ2-3,17,CASSLWEARRVTDTQYF,TGTGCCAGCAGTTTATGGGAGGCCCGGCGGGTCACAGATACGCAGTATTTT
NA,NA,TRBV4-3,TRBJ2-7,16,CASSQSLSRGSYEQYF,TGCGCCAGCAGCCAAAGCCTATCCAGGGGTTCCTACGAGCAGTACTTC
NA,NA,TRBV6-5,TRBJ1-1,14,CASSPRQLNTEAFF,TGTGCCAGCAGTCCCCGACAGCTGAACACTGAAGCTTTCTTT
TRBD1,NA,TRBV7-6,TRBJ1-1,16,CASSSGQGALGTEAFF,TGTGCCAGCAGCTCAGGACAGGGGGCACTGGGCACTGAAGCTTTCTTT
TRBD1,NA,TRBV6-1,TRBJ2-2,18,CASSASRQGARVTGELFF,TGTGCCAGCAGTGCCTCGCGACAGGGGGCTCGGGTGACCGGGGAGCTGTTTTTT
TRBD1,NA,TRBV7-2,TRBJ2-7,15,CASSSNAGTAYEQYF,TGTGCCAGCAGCTCGAACGCCGGGACAGCCTACGAGCAGTACTTC
TRBD2,NA,TRBV5-1,TRBJ2-7,14,CASSRTSGRRGQYF,TGCGCCAGCAGCCGGACTAGCGGGAGGCGGGGGCAGTACTTC
TRBD2,NA,TRBV9,TRBJ2-7,18,CASSVASGSGSITYEQYF,TGTGCCAGCAGCGTAGCGTCGGGTAGCGGGAGTATAACCTACGAGCAGTACTTC
TRBD2,NA,TRBV5-4,TRBJ2-3,17,CASSSGLGGGAGDTQYF,TGTGCCAGCAGCTCCGGTTTGGGCGGGGGGGCCGGAGATACGCAGTATTTT
TRBD2,NA,TRBV7-9,TRBJ2-3,15,CASSSIAGAGDTQYF,TGTGCCAGCAGCTCCATAGCGGGAGCCGGAGATACGCAGTATTTT
TRBD1,NA,TRBV6-5,TRBJ2-7,14,CASSYHRGAYEQYF,TGTGCCAGCAGTTACCACAGGGGGGCCTACGAGCAGTACTTC
NA,NA,TRBV7-9,TRBJ1-1,14,CASSLGAGVTEAFF,TGTGCCAGCAGCTTAGGGGCAGGGGTCACTGAAGCTTTCTTT
TRBD2,once,TRBV27,TRBJ2-1,11,CASRSGGIEFF,TGTGCCAGTCGGTCGGGGGGTATAGAGTTCTTC
NA,NA,TRBV10-2,TRBJ2-1,14,CASSGLVGYNEQFF,TGCGCCAGCAGTGGTCTAGTAGGCTACAATGAGCAGTTCTTC
TRBD1,NA,TRBV2,TRBJ2-2,14,CAGMTGSNTGELFF,TGTGCCGGAATGACAGGGTCCAACACCGGGGAGCTGTTTTTT
NA,few,TRBV7-2,TRBJ1-5,12,CASGGYNQPQHF,TGTGCCAGCGGGGGCTACAATCAGCCCCAGCATTTT
TRBD1,NA,TRBV9,TRBJ2-4,15,CASSVGGGFGNIQYF,TGTGCCAGCAGCGTAGGAGGGGGCTTTGGAAACATTCAGTACTTC
NA,NA,TRBV10-3,TRBJ2-5,13,CAISAGLQETQYF,TGTGCCATCTCTGCAGGGCTCCAAGAGACCCAGTACTTC
NA,few,TRBV29-1,TRBJ2-1,13,CSVSWGGYNEQFF,TGCAGCGTGTCCTGGGGCGGCTACAATGAGCAGTTCTTC
NA,NA,TRBV5-6,TRBJ2-7,16,CASSHSSFQRRYEQYF,TGTGCCAGCAGCCATTCCTCTTTCCAGCGGCGCTACGAGCAGTACTTC
NA,NA,TRBV13,TRBJ2-5,15,CASSLGLNSLETQYF,TGTGCCAGCAGCTTAGGCTTGAACAGCTTAGAGACCCAGTACTTC
TRBD1,NA,TRBV11-3,TRBJ1-1,12,CASSTGGNEAFF,TGTGCCAGCAGCACAGGGGGTAATGAAGCTTTCTTT
TRBD1,NA,TRBV4-2,TRBJ2-7,15,CASSPGTGLFYEQYF,TGTGCCAGCAGCCCCGGGACAGGGCTATTCTACGAGCAGTACTTC
NA,NA,TRBV4-3,TRBJ2-7,13,CASSPGIGYEQYF,TGCGCCAGCAGCCCAGGGATCGGCTACGAGCAGTACTTC
NA,NA,TRBV11-2,TRBJ1-1,12,CASSLTGSEAFF,TGTGCCAGCAGCCTTACAGGCTCTGAAGCTTTCTTT
NA,NA,TRBV9,TRBJ1-2,14,CASSAGVGGYGYTF,TGTGCCAGCAGCGCGGGGGTAGGTGGGTATGGCTACACCTTC
TRBD2,NA,TRBV7-2,TRBJ2-1,18,CASSSPKGLAGLYNEQFF,TGTGCCAGCAGCTCTCCAAAGGGACTAGCGGGTTTATACAATGAGCAGTTCTTC
TRBD2,NA,TRBV6-6,TRBJ2-3,15,CASSLTRGGSNTQYF,TGTGCCAGCAGCCTCACGCGGGGGGGTTCTAATACGCAGTATTTT
TRBD2,NA,TRBV4-3,TRBJ2-7,16,CASSQGLAGGTYEQYF,TGCGCCAGCAGCCAAGGACTAGCGGGAGGTACCTACGAGCAGTACTTC
NA,NA,TRBV30,TRBJ2-5,12,CAWGGGGETQYF,TGTGCCTGGGGAGGAGGAGGGGAGACCCAGTACTTC
TRBD1,NA,TRBV6-5,TRBJ2-7,14,CASSYQGDSYEQYF,TGTGCCAGCAGTTATCAGGGGGATTCCTACGAGCAGTACTTC
NA,few,TRBV7-8,TRBJ1-2,14,CASSSSGGNYGYTF,TGTGCCAGCAGCTCCTCGGGTGGGAACTATGGCTACACCTTC
TRBD2,NA,TRBV27,TRBJ2-1,15,CASSLYQAGVNEQFF,TGTGCCAGCAGTTTGTACCAAGCGGGAGTCAATGAGCAGTTCTTC
NA,NA,TRBV19,TRBJ2-6,14,CASSQGGGANVLTF,TGTGCCAGTAGTCAGGGTGGTGGGGCCAACGTCCTGACTTTC
TRBD1,NA,TRBV18,TRBJ1-6,16,CASSRGPSAYNSPLHF,TGTGCCAGCTCAAGGGGGCCCTCCGCCTATAATTCACCCCTCCACTTT
TRBD1,NA,TRBV7-9,TRBJ2-1,15,CASSDRDRGGNEQFF,TGTGCCAGCAGCGACCGGGACAGGGGCGGGAATGAGCAGTTCTTC
TRBD1,NA,TRBV5-6,TRBJ1-1,14,CASSYGQGTTEAFF,TGTGCCAGCAGCTACGGACAGGGGACCACTGAAGCTTTCTTT
NA,NA,TRBV2,TRBJ2-1,13,CASSFRQSNEQFF,TGTGCCAGCAGTTTCAGACAGAGCAATGAGCAGTTCTTC